This T cell receptor beta chain was observed in a study of blood T cell repertoires in COVID-19. Study at large: The United States, Italy and Spain were the sources of the acute and convalescent COVID-19 samples.

The repertoire was sequenced with immunoSEQ multiplex PCR; TCRdb's copy has only in-frame clones and lacks some. The sample has around 140,000 clones, roughly 90% seen once; the top ten hold 18%. Input material: peripheral blood. This sequence was found in a man aged 50 to 60 with active or convalescent COVID-19.

CDR3 DNA sequence: TGTGCCACCAGCAGACCGATAGGGACTAGCGGGGGCAATGAGCAGTTCTTC. This codes for CATSRPIGTSGGNEQFF. The chain carries TRBV15 and TRBJ2-1; 14 nucleotides line up with TRBD2. The CDR3 sequence is 17 residues long. The germline V gene encodes CDR1 LNHNV and CDR2 YYDKDF (reference sequence). J gave up 6 bases and V 2 bases, and 6 bases lay outside the gene matches.